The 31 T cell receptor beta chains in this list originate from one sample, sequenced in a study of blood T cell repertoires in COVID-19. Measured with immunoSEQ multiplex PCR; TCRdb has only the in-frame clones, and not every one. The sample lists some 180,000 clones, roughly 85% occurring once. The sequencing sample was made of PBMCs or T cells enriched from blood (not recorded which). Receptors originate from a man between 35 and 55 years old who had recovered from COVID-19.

The CDR3 DNA reads TGTGCCAGCAGCCAGGGACAGGAAGACTCCTACGAGCAGTACTTC. This encodes CASSQGQEDSYEQYF. The rearrangement links TRBV28 to TRBJ2-7; 8 bases align to TRBD1. Germline loops: CDR1 MDHEN, CDR2 SYDVKM. The ends lost 6 bases at V and 0 bases at J; junction bases unmatched: 7. The CDR3 length is 15 residues.

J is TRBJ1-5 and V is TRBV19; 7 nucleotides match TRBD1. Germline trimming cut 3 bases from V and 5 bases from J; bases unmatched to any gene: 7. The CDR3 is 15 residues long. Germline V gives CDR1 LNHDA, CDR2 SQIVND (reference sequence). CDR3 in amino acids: CASSIDRERHQPQHF. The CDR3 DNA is TGTGCCAGTAGTATTGACAGGGAAAGGCATCAGCCCCAGCATTTT.

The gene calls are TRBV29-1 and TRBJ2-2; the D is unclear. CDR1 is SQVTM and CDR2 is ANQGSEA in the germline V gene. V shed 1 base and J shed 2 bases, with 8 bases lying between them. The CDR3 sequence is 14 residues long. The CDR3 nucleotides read TGCAGCGTTGAAGCGGGTAGAAACACCGGGGAGCTGTTTTTT. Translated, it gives CSVEAGRNTGELFF.

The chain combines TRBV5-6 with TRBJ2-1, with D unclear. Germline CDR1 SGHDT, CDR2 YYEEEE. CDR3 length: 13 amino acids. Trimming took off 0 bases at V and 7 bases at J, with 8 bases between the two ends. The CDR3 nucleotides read TGTGCCAGCAGCTTGGGCCGCGGTAATGAGCAGTTCTTC. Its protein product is CASSLGRGNEQFF.

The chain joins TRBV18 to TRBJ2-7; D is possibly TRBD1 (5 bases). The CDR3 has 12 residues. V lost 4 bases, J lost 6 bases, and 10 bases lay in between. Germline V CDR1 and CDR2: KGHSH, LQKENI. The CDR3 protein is CASSLGQGEQYF. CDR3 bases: TGTGCCAGCTCACTAGGGCAGGGCGAGCAGTACTTC.

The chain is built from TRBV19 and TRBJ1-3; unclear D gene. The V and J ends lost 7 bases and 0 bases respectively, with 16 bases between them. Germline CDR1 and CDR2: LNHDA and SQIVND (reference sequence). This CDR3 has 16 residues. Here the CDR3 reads CASNDGLTYSGNTIYF. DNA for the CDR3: TGTGCCAGTAACGACGGACTGACCTACTCTGGAAACACCATATATTTT.

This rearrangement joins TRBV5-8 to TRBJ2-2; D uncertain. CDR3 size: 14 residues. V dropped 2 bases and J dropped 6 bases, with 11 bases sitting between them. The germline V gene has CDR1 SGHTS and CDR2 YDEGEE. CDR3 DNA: TGTGCCAGCAGCTTCCACCTAGGAGCCGGGGAGCTGTTTTTT. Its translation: CASSFHLGAGELFF.

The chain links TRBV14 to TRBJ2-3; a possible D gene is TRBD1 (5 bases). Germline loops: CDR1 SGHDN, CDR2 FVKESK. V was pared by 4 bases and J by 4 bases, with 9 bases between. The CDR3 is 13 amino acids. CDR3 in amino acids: CASSPRQSDTQYF. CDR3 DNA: TGTGCCAGCAGCCCCAGACAGTCAGATACGCAGTATTTT.

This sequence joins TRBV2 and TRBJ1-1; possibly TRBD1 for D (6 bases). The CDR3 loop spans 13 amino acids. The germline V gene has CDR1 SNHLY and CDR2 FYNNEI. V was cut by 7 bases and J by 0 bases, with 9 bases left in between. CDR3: CASTDRMNTEAFF. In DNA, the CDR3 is TGTGCCAGCACAGACAGGATGAACACTGAAGCTTTCTTT.

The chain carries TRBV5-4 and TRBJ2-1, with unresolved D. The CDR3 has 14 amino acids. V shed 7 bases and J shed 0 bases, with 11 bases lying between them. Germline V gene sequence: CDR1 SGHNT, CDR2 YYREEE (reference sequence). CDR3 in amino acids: CASGTDSSYNEQFF. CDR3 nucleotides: TGTGCCAGCGGTACAGATAGCTCCTACAATGAGCAGTTCTTC. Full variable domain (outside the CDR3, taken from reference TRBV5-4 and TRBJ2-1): ETGVTQSPTHLIKTRGQQVTLRCSSQSGHNTVSWYQQALGQGPQFIFQYYREEENGRGNFPPRFSGLQFPNYSSELNVNALELDDSALYLCASGTDSSYNEQFFGPGTRLTVL.

CDR3 in amino acids: CASSQDRATEAFF. The CDR3 DNA reads as TGTGCCAGCAGCCAAGACAGGGCCACTGAAGCTTTCTTT. The rearrangement uses TRBV5-6 and TRBJ1-1; 7 nucleotides align to TRBD1. Trimming at V came to 4 bases and at J to 4 bases, leaving 4 bases not matched to a gene. CDR3 length equals 13 residues. Per germline, CDR1 SGHDT and CDR2 YYEEEE.

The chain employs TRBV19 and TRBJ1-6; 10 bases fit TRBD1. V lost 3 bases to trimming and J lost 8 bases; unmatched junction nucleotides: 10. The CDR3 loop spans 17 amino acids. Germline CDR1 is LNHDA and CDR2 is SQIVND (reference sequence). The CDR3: CASSIPWTTGGYSPLHF. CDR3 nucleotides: TGTGCCAGTAGTATCCCCTGGACGACAGGGGGCTATTCACCCCTCCACTTT.

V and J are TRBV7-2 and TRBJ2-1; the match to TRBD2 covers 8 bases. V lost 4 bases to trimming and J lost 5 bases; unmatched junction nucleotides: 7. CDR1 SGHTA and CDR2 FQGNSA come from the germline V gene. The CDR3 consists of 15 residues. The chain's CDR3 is CASSYGGVLNNEQFF. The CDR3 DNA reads TGTGCCAGCAGCTACGGGGGGGTGCTAAACAATGAGCAGTTCTTC.

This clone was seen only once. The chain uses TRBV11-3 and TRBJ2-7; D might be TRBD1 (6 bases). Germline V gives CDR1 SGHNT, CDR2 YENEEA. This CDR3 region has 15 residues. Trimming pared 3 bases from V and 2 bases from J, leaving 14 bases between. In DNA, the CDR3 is TGTGCCAGCAGCTTGGGCAGGGGTAGGGCCTACGAGCAGTACTTC. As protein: CASSLGRGRAYEQYF.

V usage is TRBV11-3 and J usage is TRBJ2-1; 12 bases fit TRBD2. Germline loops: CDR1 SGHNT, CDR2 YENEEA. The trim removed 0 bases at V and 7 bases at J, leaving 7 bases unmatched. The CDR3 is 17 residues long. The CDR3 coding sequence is TGTGCCAGCAGCTTAGATCGGCTAGCGGGGGGGCAAAATGAGCAGTTCTTC. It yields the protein CASSLDRLAGGQNEQFF.

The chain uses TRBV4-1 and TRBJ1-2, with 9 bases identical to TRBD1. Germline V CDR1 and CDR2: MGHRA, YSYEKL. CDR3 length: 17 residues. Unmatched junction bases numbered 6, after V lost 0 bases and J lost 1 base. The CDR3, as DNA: TGCGCCAGCAGCCAAGATCGGGACAGGGTGTTTAACTATGGCTACACCTTC. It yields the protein CASSQDRDRVFNYGYTF.

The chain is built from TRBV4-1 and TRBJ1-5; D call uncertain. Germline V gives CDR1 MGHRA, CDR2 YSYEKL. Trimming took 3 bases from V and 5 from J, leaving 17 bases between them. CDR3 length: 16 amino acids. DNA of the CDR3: TGCGCCAGCAGCCATGGCCCGGGAGGTTCCTATCAGCCCCAGCATTTT. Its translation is CASSHGPGGSYQPQHF.

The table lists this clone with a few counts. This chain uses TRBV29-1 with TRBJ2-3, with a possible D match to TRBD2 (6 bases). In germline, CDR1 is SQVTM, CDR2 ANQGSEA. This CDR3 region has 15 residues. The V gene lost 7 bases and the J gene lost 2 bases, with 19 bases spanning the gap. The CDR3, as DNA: TGCAGCGGATCGAGGTCCGCGGGGCACACAGATACGCAGTATTTT. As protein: CSGSRSAGHTDTQYF.

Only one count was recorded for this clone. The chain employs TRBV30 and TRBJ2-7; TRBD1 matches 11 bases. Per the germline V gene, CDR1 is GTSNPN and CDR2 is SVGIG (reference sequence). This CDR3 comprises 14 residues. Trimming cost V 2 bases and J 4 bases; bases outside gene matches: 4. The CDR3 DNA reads TGTGCCTGGAGTTACGGGACAGGGGGTTACGAGCAGTACTTC. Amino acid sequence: CAWSYGTGGYEQYF.

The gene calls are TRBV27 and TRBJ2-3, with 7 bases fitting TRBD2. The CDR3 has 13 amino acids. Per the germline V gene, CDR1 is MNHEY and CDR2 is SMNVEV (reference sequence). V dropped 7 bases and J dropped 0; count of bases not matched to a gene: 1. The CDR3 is CASNGGSTDTQYF. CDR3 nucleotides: TGTGCCAGCAACGGGGGGAGCACAGATACGCAGTATTTT.

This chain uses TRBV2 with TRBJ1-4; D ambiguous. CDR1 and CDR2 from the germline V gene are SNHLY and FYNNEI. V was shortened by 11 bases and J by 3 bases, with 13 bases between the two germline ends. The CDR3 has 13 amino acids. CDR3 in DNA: TGTGCCGGTCGTCAGGTACCTAATGAAAAACTGTTTTTT. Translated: CAGRQVPNEKLFF.

The CDR3 sequence: CASSPRNLAKNIQYF. CDR3 bases: TGTGCCAGCAGCCCGCGGAACCTAGCCAAAAACATTCAGTACTTC. The V call is TRBV14, the J call TRBJ2-4, with D uncertain. The CDR3 is made up of 15 amino acids. Looked up from germline, CDR1 is SGHDN and CDR2 is FVKESK. V was shortened by 4 bases and J by 0 bases, with 10 bases between the two germline ends.

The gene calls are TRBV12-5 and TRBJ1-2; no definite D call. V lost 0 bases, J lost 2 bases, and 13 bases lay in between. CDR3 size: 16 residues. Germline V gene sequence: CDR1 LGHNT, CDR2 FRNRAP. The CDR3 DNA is TGTGCTAGTGGTTTGGTACTTGGGCAGCCAAACTATGGCTACACCTTC. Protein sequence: CASGLVLGQPNYGYTF.

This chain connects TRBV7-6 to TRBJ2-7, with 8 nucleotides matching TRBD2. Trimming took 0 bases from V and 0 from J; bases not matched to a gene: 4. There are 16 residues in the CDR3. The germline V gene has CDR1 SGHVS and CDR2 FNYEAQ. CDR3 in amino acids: CASSLAASGHSYEQYF. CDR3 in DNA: TGTGCCAGCAGCTTAGCGGCTAGCGGGCACTCCTACGAGCAGTACTTC.

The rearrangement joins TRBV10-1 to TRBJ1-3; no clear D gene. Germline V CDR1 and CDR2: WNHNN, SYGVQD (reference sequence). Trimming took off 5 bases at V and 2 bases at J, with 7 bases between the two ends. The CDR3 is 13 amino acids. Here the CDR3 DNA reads TGCGCCAGCAGTCCCGGGGCTGGAAACACCATATATTTT. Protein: CASSPGAGNTIYF.

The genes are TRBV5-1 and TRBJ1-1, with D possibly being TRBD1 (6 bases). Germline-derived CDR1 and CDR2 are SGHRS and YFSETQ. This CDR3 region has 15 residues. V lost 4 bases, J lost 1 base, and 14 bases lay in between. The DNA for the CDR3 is TGCGCCAGCAGCGCTCAAGGGGGTGGGAACACTGAAGCTTTCTTT. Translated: CASSAQGGGNTEAFF.

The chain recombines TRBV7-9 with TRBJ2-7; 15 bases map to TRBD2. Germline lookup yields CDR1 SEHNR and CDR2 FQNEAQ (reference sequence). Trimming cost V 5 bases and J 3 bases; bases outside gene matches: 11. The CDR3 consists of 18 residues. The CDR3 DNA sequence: TGTGCCAGCAGCAGCTCCGGGACTAGCGGGAGGAGCCACTACGAGCAGTACTTC. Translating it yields CASSSSGTSGRSHYEQYF.

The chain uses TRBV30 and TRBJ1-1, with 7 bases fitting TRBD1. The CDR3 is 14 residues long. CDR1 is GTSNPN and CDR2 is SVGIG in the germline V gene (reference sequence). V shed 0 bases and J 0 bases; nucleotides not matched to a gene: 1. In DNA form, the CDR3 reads TGTGCCTGGAGTGTGGGACAGATGAACACTGAAGCTTTCTTT. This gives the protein CAWSVGQMNTEAFF.

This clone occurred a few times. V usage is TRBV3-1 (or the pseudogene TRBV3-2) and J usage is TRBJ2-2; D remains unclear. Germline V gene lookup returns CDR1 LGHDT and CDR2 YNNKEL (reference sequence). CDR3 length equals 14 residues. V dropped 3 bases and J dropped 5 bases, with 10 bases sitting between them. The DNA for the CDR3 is TGTGCCAGCAGCCAGAGGCCTGGGACCGGGGAGCTGTTTTTT. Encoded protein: CASSQRPGTGELFF.

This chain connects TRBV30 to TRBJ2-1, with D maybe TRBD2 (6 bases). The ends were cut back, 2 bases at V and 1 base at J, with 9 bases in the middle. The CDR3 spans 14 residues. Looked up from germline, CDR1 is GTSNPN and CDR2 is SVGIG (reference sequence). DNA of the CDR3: TGTGCCTGGAGTAAAGCGGGTTCCTACAATGAGCAGTTCTTC. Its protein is CAWSKAGSYNEQFF.

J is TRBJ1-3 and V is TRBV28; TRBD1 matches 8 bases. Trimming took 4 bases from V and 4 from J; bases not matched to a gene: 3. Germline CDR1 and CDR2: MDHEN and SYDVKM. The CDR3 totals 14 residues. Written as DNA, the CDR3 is TGTGCCAGCAGTTGGACAGGGCTCGGAAACACCATATATTTT. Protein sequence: CASSWTGLGNTIYF.